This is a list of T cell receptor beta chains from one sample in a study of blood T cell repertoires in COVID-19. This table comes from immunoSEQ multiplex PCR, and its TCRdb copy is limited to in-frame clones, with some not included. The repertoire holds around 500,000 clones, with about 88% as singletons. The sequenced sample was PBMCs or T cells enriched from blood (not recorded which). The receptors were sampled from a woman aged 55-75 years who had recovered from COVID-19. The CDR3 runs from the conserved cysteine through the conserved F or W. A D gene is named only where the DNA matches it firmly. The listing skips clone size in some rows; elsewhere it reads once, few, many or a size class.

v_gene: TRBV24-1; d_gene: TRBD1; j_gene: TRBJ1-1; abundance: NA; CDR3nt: TGTGCCACCAGTGATGCCCGGACAGGCGGAGGCACTGAAGCTTTCTTT; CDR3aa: CATSDARTGGGTEAFF
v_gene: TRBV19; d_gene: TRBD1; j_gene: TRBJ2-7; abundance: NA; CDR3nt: TGTGCCAGTAAAAGACAGGGGGGGTCCTACGAGCAGTACTTC; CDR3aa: CASKRQGGSYEQYF
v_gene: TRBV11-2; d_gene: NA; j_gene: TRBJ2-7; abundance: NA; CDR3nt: TGTGCCAGCAGCTTGGGAGCATACAGGGCCTCCTACGAGCAGTACTTC; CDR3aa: CASSLGAYRASYEQYF
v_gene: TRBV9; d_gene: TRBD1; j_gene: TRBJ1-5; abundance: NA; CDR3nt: TGTGCCAGCAGTCCTACAGGGGGCGGTCAGCCCCAGCATTTT; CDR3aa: CASSPTGGGQPQHF
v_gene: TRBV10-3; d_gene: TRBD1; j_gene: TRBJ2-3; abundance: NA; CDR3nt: TGTGCCATCACCCCGGGACAGGCTAGCACAGATACGCAGTATTTT; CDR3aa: CAITPGQASTDTQYF
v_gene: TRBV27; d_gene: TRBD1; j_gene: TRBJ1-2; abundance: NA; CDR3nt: TGTGCCAGCAGTCCTTTGGGGACAGGGGGTAACTATGGCTACACCTTC; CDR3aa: CASSPLGTGGNYGYTF
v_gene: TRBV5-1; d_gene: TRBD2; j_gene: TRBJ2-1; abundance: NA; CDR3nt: TGCGCCAGCAGCTTGGGACTAGCGGGGGGGCAGGATGAGCAGTTCTTC; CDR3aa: CASSLGLAGGQDEQFF
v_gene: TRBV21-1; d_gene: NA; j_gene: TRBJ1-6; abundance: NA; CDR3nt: TGTGCCAGCAGTCCGGGACAGGGGTCACCCCTCCACTTT; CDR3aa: CASSPGQGSPLHF
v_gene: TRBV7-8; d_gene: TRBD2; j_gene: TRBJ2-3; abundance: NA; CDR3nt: TGTGCCAGCAGCTCCCGGGGGGTTGACGGCACAGATACGCAGTATTTT; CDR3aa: CASSSRGVDGTDTQYF
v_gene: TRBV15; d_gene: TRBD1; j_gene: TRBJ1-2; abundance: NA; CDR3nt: TGTGCCACAGGGGAAGACAGGGGGTATGTCTACACCTTC; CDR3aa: CATGEDRGYVYTF
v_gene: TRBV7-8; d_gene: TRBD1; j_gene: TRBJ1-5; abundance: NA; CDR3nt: TGTGCCAGCAGCTTCCGACAGGGGGCGCACCAGCCCCAGCATTTT; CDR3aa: CASSFRQGAHQPQHF
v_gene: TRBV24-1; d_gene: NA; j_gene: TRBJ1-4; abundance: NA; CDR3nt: TGTGCCACCAGCGACAGGTTTAAAGAAAAACTGTTTTTT; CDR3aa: CATSDRFKEKLFF
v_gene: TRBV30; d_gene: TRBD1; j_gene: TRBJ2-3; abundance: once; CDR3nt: TGTGCCTGGGTGAAACAGGGGCTAAGGGGAGATACGCAGTATTTT; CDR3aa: CAWVKQGLRGDTQYF
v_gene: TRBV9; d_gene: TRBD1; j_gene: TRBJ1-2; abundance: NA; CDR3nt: TGTGCCAGCAGCGTAGGAGACGGACAGGTATCCGCCTATGGCTACACCTTC; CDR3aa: CASSVGDGQVSAYGYTF
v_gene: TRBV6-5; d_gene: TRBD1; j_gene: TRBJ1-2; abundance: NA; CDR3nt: TGTGCCAGCACCAGGGGACAGGGATACGGCTACACCTTC; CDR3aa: CASTRGQGYGYTF
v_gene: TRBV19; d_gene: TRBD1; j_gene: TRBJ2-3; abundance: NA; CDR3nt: TGTGCCAGTACCCCGACAGGGAATCAGGGGGATACGCAGTATTTT; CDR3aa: CASTPTGNQGDTQYF
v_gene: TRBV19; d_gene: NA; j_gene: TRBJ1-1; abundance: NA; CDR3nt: TGTGCCAGTAGTGGGGTAACAGGGAACACTGAAGCTTTCTTT; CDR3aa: CASSGVTGNTEAFF
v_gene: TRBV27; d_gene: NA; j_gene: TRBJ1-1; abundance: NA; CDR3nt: TGTGCCAGCAGTTCCCCCCGCAGGGGAAACATGAACACTGAAGCTTTCTTT; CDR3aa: CASSSPRRGNMNTEAFF
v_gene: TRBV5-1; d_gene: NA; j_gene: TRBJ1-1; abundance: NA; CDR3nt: TGCGCCAGCAGCTTCGGAGGGAACACTGAAGCTTTCTTT; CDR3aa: CASSFGGNTEAFF
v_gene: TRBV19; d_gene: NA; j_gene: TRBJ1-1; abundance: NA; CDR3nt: TGTGCCAGTACCCTCGGGGGGACTAACACTGAAGCTTTCTTT; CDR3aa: CASTLGGTNTEAFF
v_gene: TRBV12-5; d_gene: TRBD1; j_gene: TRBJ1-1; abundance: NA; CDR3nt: TGTGCTAGTGGCTTCGACAGGGCCGCTGAAGCTTTCTTT; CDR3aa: CASGFDRAAEAFF
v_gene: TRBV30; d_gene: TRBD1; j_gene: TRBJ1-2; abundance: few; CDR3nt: TGTGCCTGGAGTTCCGGGACAGGGGTTCCCTATGGCTACACCTTC; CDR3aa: CAWSSGTGVPYGYTF
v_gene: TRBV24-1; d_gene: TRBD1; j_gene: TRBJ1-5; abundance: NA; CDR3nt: TGTGCCACCAGTGATGGGACAGGGGAGAAGGATCAGCCCCAGCATTTT; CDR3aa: CATSDGTGEKDQPQHF
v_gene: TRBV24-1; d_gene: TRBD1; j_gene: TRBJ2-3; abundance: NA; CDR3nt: TGTGCCACCAGTGATTGGGGACAGGGGATCGCAGATACGCAGTATTTT; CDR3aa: CATSDWGQGIADTQYF
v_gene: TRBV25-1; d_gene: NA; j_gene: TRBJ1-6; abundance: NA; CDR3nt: TGTGCCAGCAGTGAATCGAGACAGTTGAATTCACCCCTCCACTTT; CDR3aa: CASSESRQLNSPLHF
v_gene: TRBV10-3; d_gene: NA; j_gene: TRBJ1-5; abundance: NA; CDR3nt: TGTGCCATCAGTGACAGGGGAGATCAGCCCCAGCATTTT; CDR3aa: CAISDRGDQPQHF
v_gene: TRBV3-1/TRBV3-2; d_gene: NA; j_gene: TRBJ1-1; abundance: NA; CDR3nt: TGTGCCAGCAGCCCACCATGGGGGCCGAACACTGAAGCTTTCTTT; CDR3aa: CASSPPWGPNTEAFF
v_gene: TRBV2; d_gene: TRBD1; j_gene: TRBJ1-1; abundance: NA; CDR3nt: TGTGCCACCACGGGACAGGGTGCGAACACTGAAGCTTTCTTT; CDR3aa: CATTGQGANTEAFF
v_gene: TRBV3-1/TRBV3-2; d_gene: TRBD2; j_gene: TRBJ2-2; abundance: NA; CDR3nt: TGTGCCAGCAGCCAAGGGACTAGCGGCAACACCGGGGAGCTGTTTTTT; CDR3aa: CASSQGTSGNTGELFF
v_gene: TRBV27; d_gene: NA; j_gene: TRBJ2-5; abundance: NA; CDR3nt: TGTGCCAGCAGTTCCGCCAGGGGTATAGGAGAGACCCAGTACTTC; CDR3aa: CASSSARGIGETQYF
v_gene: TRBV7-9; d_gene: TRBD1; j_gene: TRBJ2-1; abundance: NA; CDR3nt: TGTGCCAGCAGCCAAGCTCGGACAGGGGGCAATGAGCAGTTCTTC; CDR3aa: CASSQARTGGNEQFF
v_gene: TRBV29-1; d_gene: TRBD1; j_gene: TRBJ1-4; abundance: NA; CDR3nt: TGCAGCGTTGGTCGGGACAGGGCGAATGAAAAACTGTTTTTT; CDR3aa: CSVGRDRANEKLFF
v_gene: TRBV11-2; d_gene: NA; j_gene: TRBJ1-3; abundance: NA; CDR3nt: TGTGCCAGCAGCCTGTCTTCGGGAAACACCATATATTTT; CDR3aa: CASSLSSGNTIYF
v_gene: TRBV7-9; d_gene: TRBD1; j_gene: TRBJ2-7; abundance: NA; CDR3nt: TGTGCCAGCAGCCCTGTAACCGGGACAGGGGCCTACGAGCAGTACTTC; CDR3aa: CASSPVTGTGAYEQYF
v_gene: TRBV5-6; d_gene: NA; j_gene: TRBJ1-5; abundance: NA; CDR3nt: TGTGCCAGCAGCTTGTCAGGGTACTATAGCAATCAGCCCCAGCATTTT; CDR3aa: CASSLSGYYSNQPQHF
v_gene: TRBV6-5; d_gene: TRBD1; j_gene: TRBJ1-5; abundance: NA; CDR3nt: TGTGCCAGCTACAAGGCCGGACAGGGGAATCAGCCCCAGCATTTT; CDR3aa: CASYKAGQGNQPQHF
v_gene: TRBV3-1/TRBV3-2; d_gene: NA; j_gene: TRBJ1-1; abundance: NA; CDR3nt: TGTGCCAGCAGCCCTAGCACGAACACTGAAGCTTTCTTT; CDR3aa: CASSPSTNTEAFF
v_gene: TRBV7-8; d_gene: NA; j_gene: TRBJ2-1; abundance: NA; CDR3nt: TGTGCCAGCAGCCGAGCAAGCCCAGCGGACGAGCAGTTCTTC; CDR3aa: CASSRASPADEQFF
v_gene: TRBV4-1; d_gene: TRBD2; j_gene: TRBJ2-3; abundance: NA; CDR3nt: TGCGCCAGCAGCCAAGGTCGGGGGGGGCTATCGGATACGCAGTATTTT; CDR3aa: CASSQGRGGLSDTQYF
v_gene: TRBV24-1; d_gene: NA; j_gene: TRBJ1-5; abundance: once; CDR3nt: TGTGCCACCAGTAGCCCCGCCAGCAATCAGCCCCAGCATTTT; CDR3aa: CATSSPASNQPQHF
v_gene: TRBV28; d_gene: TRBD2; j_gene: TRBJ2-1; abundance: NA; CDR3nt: TGTGCCAGCAGTTTCCCGGGGAGGGATGAGCAGTTCTTC; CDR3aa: CASSFPGRDEQFF
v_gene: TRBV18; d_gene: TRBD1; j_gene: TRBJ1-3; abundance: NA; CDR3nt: TGTGCCAGCTCACAGGGACAGCCCTCTGGAAACACCATATATTTT; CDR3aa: CASSQGQPSGNTIYF
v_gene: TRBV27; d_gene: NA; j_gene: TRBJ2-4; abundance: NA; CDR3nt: TGTGCCAGCAGTTCGCACAGGGGGGGAAACATTCAGTACTTC; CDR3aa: CASSSHRGGNIQYF